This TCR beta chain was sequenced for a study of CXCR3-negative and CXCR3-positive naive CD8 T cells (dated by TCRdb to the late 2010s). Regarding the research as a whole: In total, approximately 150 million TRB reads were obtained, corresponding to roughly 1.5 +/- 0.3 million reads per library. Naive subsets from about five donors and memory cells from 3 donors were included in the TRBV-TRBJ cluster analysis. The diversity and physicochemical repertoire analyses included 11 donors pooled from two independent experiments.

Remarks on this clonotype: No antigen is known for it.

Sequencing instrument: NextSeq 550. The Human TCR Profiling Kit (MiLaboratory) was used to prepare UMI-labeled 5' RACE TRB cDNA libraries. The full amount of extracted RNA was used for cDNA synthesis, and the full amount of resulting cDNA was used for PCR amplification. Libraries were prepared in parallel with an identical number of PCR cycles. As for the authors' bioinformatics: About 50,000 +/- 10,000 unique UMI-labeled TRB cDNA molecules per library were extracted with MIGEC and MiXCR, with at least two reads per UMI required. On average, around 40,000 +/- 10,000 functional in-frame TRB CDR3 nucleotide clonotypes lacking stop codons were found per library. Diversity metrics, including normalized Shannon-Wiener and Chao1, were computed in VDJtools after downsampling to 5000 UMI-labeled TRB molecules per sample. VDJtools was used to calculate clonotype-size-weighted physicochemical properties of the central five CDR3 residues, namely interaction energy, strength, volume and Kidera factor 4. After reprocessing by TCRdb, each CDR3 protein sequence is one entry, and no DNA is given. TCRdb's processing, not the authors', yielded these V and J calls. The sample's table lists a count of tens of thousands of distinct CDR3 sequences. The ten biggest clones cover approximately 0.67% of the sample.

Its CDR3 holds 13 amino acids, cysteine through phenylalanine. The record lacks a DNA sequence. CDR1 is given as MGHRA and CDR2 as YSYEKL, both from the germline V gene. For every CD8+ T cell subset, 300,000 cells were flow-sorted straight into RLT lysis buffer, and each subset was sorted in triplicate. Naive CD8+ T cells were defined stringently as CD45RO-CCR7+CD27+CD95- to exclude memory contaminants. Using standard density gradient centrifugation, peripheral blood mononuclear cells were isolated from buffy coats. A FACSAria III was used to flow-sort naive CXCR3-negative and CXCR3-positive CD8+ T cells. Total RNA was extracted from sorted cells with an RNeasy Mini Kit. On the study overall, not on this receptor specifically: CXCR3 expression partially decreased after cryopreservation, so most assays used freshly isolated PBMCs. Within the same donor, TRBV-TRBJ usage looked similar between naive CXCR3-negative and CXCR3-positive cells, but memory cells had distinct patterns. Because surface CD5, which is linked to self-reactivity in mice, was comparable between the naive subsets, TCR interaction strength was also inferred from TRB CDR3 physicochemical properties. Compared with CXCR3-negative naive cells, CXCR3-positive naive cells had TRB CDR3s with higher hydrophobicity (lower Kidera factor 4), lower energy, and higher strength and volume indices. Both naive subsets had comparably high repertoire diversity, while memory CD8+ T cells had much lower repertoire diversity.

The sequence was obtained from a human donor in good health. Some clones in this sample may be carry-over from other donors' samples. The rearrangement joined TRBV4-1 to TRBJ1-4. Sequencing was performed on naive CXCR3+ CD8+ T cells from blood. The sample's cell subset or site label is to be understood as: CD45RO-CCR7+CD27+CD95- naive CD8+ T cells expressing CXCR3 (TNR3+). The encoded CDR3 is CASSPTATARATF.